A selection of T cell receptor beta chains follows, all from one sample in a study of blood T cell repertoires in COVID-19. This table comes from immunoSEQ multiplex PCR, and its TCRdb copy is limited to in-frame clones, with some not included. The sample holds some 320,000 clones, about 87% seen once. The source material was PBMCs or T cells enriched from blood (not recorded which). These receptors were taken from a woman aged 25 to 39 who had recovered from COVID-19. The CDR3 runs from the conserved cysteine through the conserved F or W. The D gene is left open where the match is weak. Clone sizes are given selectively: once, few, many, or a class where the clone is expanded.

CDR3 protein	CDR3 DNA	D gene	CDR3 length	clone size	J gene	V gene
CASRRGFSYEQYF	TGTGCCAGCAGGCGCGGGTTCTCCTACGAGCAGTACTTC	NA	13	NA	TRBJ2-7	TRBV6-5
CASAFSPGQLNYGYTF	TGTGCCAGCGCTTTCTCTCCGGGACAACTTAACTATGGCTACACCTTC	NA	16	NA	TRBJ1-2	TRBV2
CASSFRDTNTGELFF	TGCGCCAGCAGTTTCCGGGACACTAACACCGGGGAGCTGTTTTTT	NA	15	NA	TRBJ2-2	TRBV5-1
CASSTGQGMDTIYF	TGTGCCAGCAGTACTGGACAGGGGATGGACACCATATATTTT	TRBD1	14	NA	TRBJ1-3	TRBV6-1
CASSQGGTGGADTQYF	TGCGCCAGCAGCCAAGGGGGGACAGGGGGCGCAGATACGCAGTATTTT	TRBD1	16	NA	TRBJ2-3	TRBV4-3
CASRERRQPNTEAFF	TGTGCCAGCAGGGAGAGGAGGCAGCCGAACACTGAAGCTTTCTTT	NA	15	NA	TRBJ1-1	TRBV2
CASSMGQGAIQPQHF	TGTGCCAGTAGTATGGGACAGGGGGCGATTCAGCCCCAGCATTTT	TRBD1	15	NA	TRBJ1-5	TRBV19
CASSIMSGPYEQYF	TGTGCCAGTAGTATAATGTCAGGGCCCTACGAGCAGTACTTC	NA	14	NA	TRBJ2-7	TRBV19
CASNQQGNTEAFF	TGTGCCAGCAACCAACAGGGAAACACTGAAGCTTTCTTT	NA	13	NA	TRBJ1-1	TRBV2
CASSRGTGGWVNYGYTF	TGTGCCAGCAGCCGTGGGACAGGGGGCTGGGTTAACTATGGCTACACCTTC	TRBD1	17	NA	TRBJ1-2	TRBV5-6
CASSTQSTRPDTQYF	TGTGCCAGCAGCACCCAATCGACCAGGCCAGATACGCAGTATTTT	NA	15	NA	TRBJ2-3	TRBV7-2
CASSPQAGEGYGYTF	TGTGCCAGCAGCCCGCAGGCAGGGGAGGGATATGGCTACACCTTC	NA	15	NA	TRBJ1-2	TRBV7-3
CASSPAGAVRAGELFF	TGCGCCAGCAGCCCGGCGGGGGCGGTTAGGGCCGGGGAGCTGTTTTTT	NA	16	NA	TRBJ2-2	TRBV5-1
CASSRGPRGAQETQYF	TGTGCCAGCAGCCGCGGGCCCAGGGGCGCCCAAGAGACCCAGTACTTC	NA	16	NA	TRBJ2-5	TRBV4-2
CASSQDAAAGNTIYF	TGTGCCAGCAGCCAAGATGCGGCAGCTGGAAACACCATATATTTT	NA	15	NA	TRBJ1-3	TRBV4-2
CASSLGLAGLYNEQFF	TGTGCCAGCAGCTTAGGACTAGCGGGGCTCTACAATGAGCAGTTCTTC	TRBD2	16	NA	TRBJ2-1	TRBV11-2
CASSLISGVLSGANVLTF	TGTGCCAGCAGCTTAATCAGCGGGGTGCTCTCTGGGGCCAACGTCCTGACTTTC	TRBD2	18	NA	TRBJ2-6	TRBV7-3
CASSQDWVGGGEKLFF	TGCGCCAGCAGCCAAGATTGGGTGGGCGGAGGGGAAAAACTGTTTTTT	NA	16	NA	TRBJ1-4	TRBV4-3
CASKTTGGGYTF	TGTGCCAGCAAGACCACAGGGGGTGGCTACACCTTC	TRBD1	12	NA	TRBJ1-2	TRBV2
CASSGGDEAFF	TGTGCCAGCAGCGGGGGCGATGAAGCTTTCTTT	NA	11	NA	TRBJ1-1	TRBV9
CASSTRTRNTGELFF	TGTGCCAGCAGCACTCGGACAAGGAACACCGGGGAGCTGTTTTTT	NA	15	NA	TRBJ2-2	TRBV7-8
CSASGVPRETQYF	TGCAGTGCTAGTGGAGTTCCTCGAGAGACCCAGTACTTC	NA	13	NA	TRBJ2-5	TRBV20-1
CASPIPDSLNSPLHF	TGTGCCAGCCCCATTCCCGACAGCCTTAATTCACCCCTCCACTTT	NA	15	NA	TRBJ1-6	TRBV6-5
CASSGDRQGYEQYF	TGTGCCAGCAGTGGGGACAGACAAGGCTACGAGCAGTACTTC	TRBD1	14	once	TRBJ2-7	TRBV2
CASTRSETQYF	TGTGCCAGCACCCGTTCGGAGACCCAGTACTTC	NA	11	NA	TRBJ2-5	TRBV21-1
CASSISRTNYEQYF	TGTGCCAGTAGTATATCCAGAACCAACTACGAGCAGTACTTC	NA	14	once	TRBJ2-7	TRBV19
CASRLAGSSYNEQFF	TGTGCCAGCAGACTAGCGGGGAGCTCCTACAATGAGCAGTTCTTC	TRBD2	15	NA	TRBJ2-1	TRBV28
CASSDGRGMNEKLFF	TGTGCCAGCAGTGACGGCCGGGGGATGAATGAAAAACTGTTTTTT	NA	15	NA	TRBJ1-4	TRBV6-1